Given below is one T cell receptor (beta chain) in context. As yet, its antigen is unknown. The libraries were made with immunoSEQ version 4 in survey mode. The table came from immunoSEQ multiplex PCR; TCRdb's copy has only in-frame clones and leaves some out. The sample records about 20,000 clones, about 60% being singletons. These data originate in a study of persistence of HIV-infected CD4 T cells. Study-level points and caveats: Antigen-responding cells were enriched for degenerate expanded CDR3beta sequences. TCRbeta richness was lower in CMV- and Gag-responding cells than in anti-CD3/anti-CD28-responding cells.

With 0 bases removed from V and 9 bases from J, the gap between germline ends came to 10 bases. Germline V gene lookup returns CDR1 SGDLS and CDR2 YYNGEE. This CDR3 has 14 amino acids. The stimulus was an HIV-1 Gag 15-mer peptide pool, 0.9 to 1 ug/peptide/mL. CD4+ T cells upregulating both CD40 ligand and CD69 were sorted as responding cells. Specimen: CD4+ T cells sorted from PBMCs after approximately 20-hour stimulation, collected from a patient who received antiretroviral therapy. This receptor was identified in an adult woman with HIV who was CMV-seropositive. The chain employs TRBV9 and TRBJ1-6; weak D call: TRBD1 (5 bases). In DNA form, the CDR3 reads TGTGCCAGCAGCGTAGGGGGGGTTCGTTCACCCCTCCACTTT. Translation: CASSVGGVRSPLHF. The whole variable domain, filled in from reference TRBV9 and TRBJ1-6, reads DSGVTQTPKHLITATGQRVTLRCSPRSGDLSVYWYQQSLDQGLQFLIQYYNGEERAKGNILERFSAQQFPDLHSELNLSSLELGDSALYFCASSVGGVRSPLHFGNGTRLTVT.